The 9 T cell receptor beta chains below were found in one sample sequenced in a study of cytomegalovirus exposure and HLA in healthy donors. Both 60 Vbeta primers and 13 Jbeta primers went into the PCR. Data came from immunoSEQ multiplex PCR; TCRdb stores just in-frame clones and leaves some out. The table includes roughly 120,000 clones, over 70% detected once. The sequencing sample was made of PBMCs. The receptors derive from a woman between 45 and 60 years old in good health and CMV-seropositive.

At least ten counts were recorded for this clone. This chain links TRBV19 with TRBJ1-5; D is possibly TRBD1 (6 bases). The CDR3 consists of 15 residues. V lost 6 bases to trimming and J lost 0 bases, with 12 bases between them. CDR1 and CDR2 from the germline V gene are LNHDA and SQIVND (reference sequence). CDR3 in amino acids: CASRPQGPSNQPQHF. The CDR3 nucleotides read TGTGCCAGTAGACCCCAGGGGCCTAGCAATCAGCCCCAGCATTTT.

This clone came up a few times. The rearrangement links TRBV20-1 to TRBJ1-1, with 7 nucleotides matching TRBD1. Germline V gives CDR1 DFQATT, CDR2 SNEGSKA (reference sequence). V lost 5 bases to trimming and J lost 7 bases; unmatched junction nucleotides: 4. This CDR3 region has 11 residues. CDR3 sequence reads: CSAGGQDEAFF. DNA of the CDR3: TGCAGTGCTGGTGGACAGGATGAAGCTTTCTTT.

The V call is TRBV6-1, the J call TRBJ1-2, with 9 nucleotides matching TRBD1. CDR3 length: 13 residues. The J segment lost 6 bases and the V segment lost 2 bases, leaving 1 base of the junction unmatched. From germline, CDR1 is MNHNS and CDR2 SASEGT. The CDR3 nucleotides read TGTGCCAGCAGTGAAACAGGGGGCGATGGCTACACCTTC. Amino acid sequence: CASSETGGDGYTF.

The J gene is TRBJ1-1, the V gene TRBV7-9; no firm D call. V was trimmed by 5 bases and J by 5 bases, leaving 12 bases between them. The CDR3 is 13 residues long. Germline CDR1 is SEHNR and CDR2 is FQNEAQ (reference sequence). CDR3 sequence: CASSHQRETEAFF. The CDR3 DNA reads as TGTGCCAGCAGCCATCAGAGGGAAACTGAAGCTTTCTTT.

CDR3 coding DNA: TGTGCCAGCAGTCACACCACCGGGACAGGCTACAATGAGCAGTTCTTC. Translated: CASSHTTGTGYNEQFF. V and J are TRBV6-6 and TRBJ2-1, with 8 bases that match TRBD1. Per germline, CDR1 MNHNY and CDR2 SVGAGI (reference sequence). V gave up 5 bases and J gave up 3 bases; unmatched junction bases: 9. This CDR3 is 16 amino acids long.

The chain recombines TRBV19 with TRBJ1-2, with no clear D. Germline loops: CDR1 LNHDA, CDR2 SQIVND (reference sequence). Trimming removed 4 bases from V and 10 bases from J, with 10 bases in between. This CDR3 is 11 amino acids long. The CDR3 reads CASSTLAIYTF. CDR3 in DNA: TGTGCCAGTAGTACACTAGCGATCTACACCTTC.

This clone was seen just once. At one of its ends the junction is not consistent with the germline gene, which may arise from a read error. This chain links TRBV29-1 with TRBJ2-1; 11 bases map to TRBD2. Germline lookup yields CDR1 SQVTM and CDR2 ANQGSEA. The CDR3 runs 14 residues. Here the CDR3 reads CSAVAGGLYNEQLF. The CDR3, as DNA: TGCAGCGCCGTAGCGGGGGGGCTCTACAATGAGCAGCTCTTC.

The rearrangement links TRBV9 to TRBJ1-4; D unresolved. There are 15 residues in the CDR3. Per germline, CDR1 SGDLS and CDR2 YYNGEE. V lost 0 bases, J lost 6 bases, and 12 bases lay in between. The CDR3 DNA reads TGTGCCAGCAGCGTAGAAGGGAGTTTTTATGAAAAACTGTTTTTT. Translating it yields CASSVEGSFYEKLFF.

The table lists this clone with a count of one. The CDR3 protein is CASSQNRAEQYF. The CDR3 coding sequence is TGTGCCAGCTCACAGAACAGGGCCGAGCAGTACTTC. This sequence joins TRBV18 and TRBJ2-5; possible D gene TRBD1, 6 bases. Matching the DNA end better, TRBJ2-7 makes the J call doubtful. This CDR3 contains 12 residues. Per the germline V gene, CDR1 is KGHSH and CDR2 is LQKENI.